This TCR beta chain was sequenced in a study of blood T cells in healthy people across ages. The second PCR ran roughly 6 to 11 cycles with a sample-barcoded 5' primer and J-beta primers. TCRdb passed the 5' RACE reads through MiXCR, listing each CDR3 protein once. This sample has some 1.5 million distinct CDR3 sequences, with 40% to 45% found just once. There are 13 residues in the CDR3. V was trimmed by 5 bases and J by 4 bases, leaving 10 bases between them. CDR1 is SEHNR and CDR2 is FQNEAQ in the germline V gene (reference sequence). The V and J genes are TRBV7-9 and TRBJ2-3; D might be TRBD1 (6 bases). The material sequenced was blood. This TCR derives from a woman aged 18 to 35 in good health. The CDR3, as DNA: TGTGCCAGCAGCGGGCGACAGGCAGATACGCAGTATTTT. Its translation: CASSGRQADTQYF.